This T cell receptor beta chain was found in a study of blood T cell repertoires in COVID-19. About the research overall: Acute and convalescent COVID-19 specimens originated in the United States, Italy and Spain.

This table comes from immunoSEQ multiplex PCR, and its TCRdb copy is limited to in-frame clones, with some not included. The sample shows just over 35,000 clones, approximately 90% of them seen only once. The junction had 10 bases not matched to a gene; V was cut back by 5 bases and J by 2 bases. CDR1 and CDR2 (germline): SGHTA, FQGNSA. CDR3 length equals 16 residues. This sequence originates from a human donor in a cohort sampled during active COVID-19. V and J are TRBV7-2 and TRBJ2-3, with TRBD1 matching 7 bases. Sequences were obtained from peripheral blood. CDR3 protein: CASSPYTGALTDTQYF. DNA for the CDR3: TGTGCCAGCAGCCCTTATACAGGGGCCCTCACAGATACGCAGTATTTT.